This T cell receptor (beta chain) derives from a study of CD8 T cells in ankylosing spondylitis. This clonotype was counted only a few times. Its specificity is unknown. Study-wide points: Significant enrichment of disease-linked clones was reported in matched ankylosing spondylitis synovial fluid. Seemingly distinctive of ankylosing spondylitis blood was a TCR beta motif formed by eight highly homologous variants.

V was trimmed by 5 bases and J by 0 bases, leaving 11 bases between them. This CDR3 has 15 amino acids. Germline lookup yields CDR1 SGHAT and CDR2 FQNNGV. In making TCR beta libraries, quantitative 5'-RACE with molecular barcodes was used. TCRdb analysed the 5' RACE reads with MiXCR anew, one entry per CDR3 protein. The sample has a few hundred thousand distinct CDR3 sequences; less than 10% are singletons. This receptor was taken from a male donor with ankylosing spondylitis. Source material: blood, either unsorted or a sorted T cell fraction (not recorded which). The genes are TRBV11-2 and TRBJ2-1; D call uncertain. The CDR3 bases are TGTGCCAGCAGCGTCAGTATTGGCTCCTACAATGAGCAGTTCTTC. This encodes CASSVSIGSYNEQFF. The whole variable domain, remainder taken from reference TRBV11-2 and TRBJ2-1, is EAGVAQSPRYKIIEKRQSVAFWCNPISGHATLYWYQQILGQGPKLLIQFQNNGVVDDSQLPKDRFSAERLKGVDSTLKIQPAKLEDSAVYLCASSVSIGSYNEQFFGPGTRLTVL.